Below are 24 T cell receptor beta chains sequenced from a single sample in a study of CD8 T cells in Susac syndrome. Random hexamers were used to reverse transcribe the RNA input (about 0.45 to 1 ug). MiXCR, applied by TCRdb to the immunoSEQ multiplex PCR reads, yields one record per CDR3 protein. This sample has some 130,000 distinct CDR3 sequences, with around 91% found just once. The specimen was CD8+ T cells from PBMCs. Receptors were obtained from a human donor with multiple sclerosis.

This clonotype was detected once. This chain uses TRBV7-9 with TRBJ1-1; D may be TRBD1 (6 bases). The CDR3 covers 13 residues. Trimming removed 5 bases at V and 6 bases at J, with 13 bases between. CDR1 and CDR2 from the germline V gene are SEHNR and FQNEAQ (reference sequence). The CDR3 DNA reads as TGTGCCAGCAGCCCGCGGGGGGGGCCTGAAGCTTTCTTT. Translated: CASSPRGGPEAFF.

V and J are TRBV6-6 and TRBJ1-1, with 10 bases matching TRBD1. CDR1 is MNHNY and CDR2 is SVGAGI in the germline V gene (reference sequence). This CDR3 spans 16 amino acids. J lost 5 bases, V lost 2 bases, and 8 bases had no gene match. CDR3 region: CASSYPRDRGRTEAFF. DNA of the CDR3: TGTGCCAGCAGTTACCCCCGTGACAGGGGGCGTACTGAAGCTTTCTTT.

The chain couples TRBV4-2 to TRBJ2-1, with 16 bases aligning to TRBD2. V shed 1 base, J shed 7 bases, and the junction held 7 bases outside the gene matches. The CDR3 length is 18 residues. The V gene's germline CDR1 is LGHNA and CDR2 YNFKEQ. The CDR3 loop reads CASSQGGTSGRAGNEQFF. The DNA for the CDR3 is TGTGCCAGCAGCCAAGGGGGGACTAGCGGGAGGGCCGGGAATGAGCAGTTCTTC.

The rearrangement joins TRBV6-5 to TRBJ2-1; a weak D match, TRBD1 (7 bases). The length of the CDR3 is 14 residues. V was trimmed by 8 bases and J by 1 base, leaving 12 bases between them. The germline V gene has CDR1 MNHEY and CDR2 SVGAGI. The CDR3 nucleotides read TGTGCCAGCGAATCAGGGGGGTCCTACAATGAGCAGTTCTTC. Its protein product is CASESGGSYNEQFF.

The chain has TRBV13 and TRBJ2-3, with D perhaps TRBD2 (6 bases). The germline V gene encodes CDR1 PRHDT and CDR2 FYEKMQ (reference sequence). The CDR3 spans 15 residues. Trimming left V 5 bases short and J 2 bases short, with 14 bases between. The CDR3 loop is CASSLRLDDTDTQYF. The CDR3 region has the DNA TGTGCCAGCAGCCTAAGACTAGATGACACAGATACGCAGTATTTT.

The rearrangement uses TRBV6-5 and TRBJ2-7; 8 nucleotides match TRBD2. V shed 5 bases and J 4 bases; nucleotides not matched to a gene: 10. Germline V gene lookup returns CDR1 MNHEY and CDR2 SVGAGI. The CDR3 sequence is 15 residues long. The CDR3 DNA follows: TGTGCCAGCAGTAACCCCCGGGAGGGGCAATACGAGCAGTACTTC. The encoded protein is CASSNPREGQYEQYF.

The rearrangement links TRBV29-1 to TRBJ2-2, with D unresolved. Germline values: CDR1 SQVTM, CDR2 ANQGSEA. Trimming took off 6 bases at V and 5 bases at J, with 4 bases between the two ends. The length of the CDR3 is 10 residues. The CDR3 coding sequence is TGCAGCGTGTCGACCGGGGAGCTGTTTTTT. Its protein product is CSVSTGELFF.

Here the CDR3 reads CSVGGQTYEQYF. For the CDR3, the DNA is TGCAGCGTTGGGGGACAGACCTACGAGCAGTACTTC. V and J are TRBV29-1 and TRBJ2-7, with 7 positions matching TRBD1. Germline V gene sequence: CDR1 SQVTM, CDR2 ANQGSEA. CDR3 length equals 12 residues. V gave up 4 bases and J gave up 2 bases; unmatched junction bases: 2.

This chain connects TRBV6-6 to TRBJ2-2, with a tentative D call TRBD2 (5 bases). V was clipped by 6 bases and J by 2 bases, with 10 bases between them. Germline V gene lookup returns CDR1 MNHNY and CDR2 SVGAGI (reference sequence). The CDR3 runs 14 residues. DNA of the CDR3: TGTGCCAGCAGGTCCCGGGAAAACACCGGGGAGCTGTTTTTT. Protein: CASRSRENTGELFF.

V is TRBV7-7 and J is TRBJ2-3; D is possibly TRBD2 (7 bases). V gave up 5 bases and J gave up 5 bases, with 17 bases separating them. Germline assignment: CDR1 SSHAT and CDR2 FNYEAQ (reference sequence). The length of the CDR3 is 15 residues. In nucleotides, the CDR3 is TGTGCCAGCAGCCCCGGGGGCGGGAGTGGAGATACGCAGTATTTT. Translating it yields CASSPGGGSGDTQYF.

The chain employs TRBV11-2 and TRBJ2-2; no reliable D call. Germline CDR1 SGHAT, CDR2 FQNNGV. Trimming took 7 bases from V and 7 from J, leaving 13 bases between them. CDR3 length: 13 amino acids. CDR3 protein: CASTPLSGGELFF. The CDR3 region has the DNA TGTGCCAGCACCCCCCTCTCCGGCGGGGAGCTGTTTTTT.

The genes are TRBV6-5 and TRBJ2-3, with D unclear. Germline CDR1 and CDR2: MNHEY and SVGAGI. Trimming pared 2 bases from V and 5 bases from J, leaving 14 bases between. This CDR3 spans 15 amino acids. CDR3 in DNA: TGTGCCAGCAGTTACGTTACGGACCGAGGAGATACGCAGTATTTT. Its translation: CASSYVTDRGDTQYF.

This clonotype has a single count. The chain employs TRBV9 and TRBJ2-7, with 8 bases aligning to TRBD1. V was clipped by 4 bases and J by 3 bases; unmatched bases: 9. Looked up from germline, CDR1 is SGDLS and CDR2 is YYNGEE. CDR3 length: 15 amino acids. The CDR3 loop is CASSSQDRVGYEQYF. CDR3 nucleotides: TGTGCCAGCAGCTCTCAGGACAGGGTGGGCTACGAGCAGTACTTC.

The chain uses TRBV7-8 and TRBJ1-2; D ambiguous. Germline CDR1 reads SGHVS; CDR2 reads FQNEAQ. Trimming shortened V by 4 bases and J by 7 bases, and 13 bases separated the two germline ends. The CDR3 totals 13 residues. This CDR3 is CASSYLTPPGYTF. Here the CDR3 DNA reads TGTGCCAGCAGCTACCTGACGCCCCCTGGCTACACCTTC. The full variable domain, rest sourced from reference TRBV7-8 and TRBJ1-2, is GAGVSQSPRYKVAKRGQDVALRCDPISGHVSLFWYQQALGQGPEFLTYFQNEAQLDKSGLPSDRFFAERPEGSVSTLKIQRTQQEDSAVYLCASSYLTPPGYTFGSGTRLTVV.

The chain carries TRBV3-1 and TRBJ2-3; D uncertain. CDR3 length equals 12 residues. Trimming cost V 4 bases and J 6 bases, with 8 bases left between them. Per the germline V gene, CDR1 is LGHDT and CDR2 is YNNKEL (reference sequence). CDR3 DNA sequence: TGTGCCAGCAGCCCGACCGCGGATACGCAGTATTTT. Its translation is CASSPTADTQYF.

This clonotype has more than one count but fewer than ten. The chain employs TRBV5-1 and TRBJ2-7; D unclear. This CDR3 comprises 12 residues. Germline V lookup: CDR1 SGHRS, CDR2 YFSETQ. Trimming cost V 0 bases and J 6 bases, with 7 bases left between them. The CDR3 is CASSLVVGEQYF. In DNA, the CDR3 is TGCGCCAGCAGCTTGGTAGTCGGCGAGCAGTACTTC.

This sequence joins TRBV7-9 and TRBJ1-1; D is unresolved. Germline V gene lookup returns CDR1 SEHNR and CDR2 FQNEAQ (reference sequence). This CDR3 has 16 residues. V dropped 1 base and J dropped 6 bases, with 18 bases sitting between them. CDR3 sequence reads: CASSLDIGRSTSEAFF. In DNA, the CDR3 is TGTGCCAGCAGCTTAGACATCGGACGCTCAACTTCTGAAGCTTTCTTT.

This chain joins TRBV29-1 and TRBJ2-2; D is unresolved. CDR1 is SQVTM and CDR2 is ANQGSEA in the germline V gene. Trimming took off 3 bases at V and 0 bases at J, with 5 bases between the two ends. The CDR3 has 13 residues. CDR3 DNA sequence: TGCAGCGTTGAGACACCGAACACCGGGGAGCTGTTTTTT. Protein product: CSVETPNTGELFF.

This chain joins TRBV14 and TRBJ2-1; the D gene is possibly TRBD2 (5 bases). The V and J ends lost 4 bases and 7 bases respectively, with 17 bases between them. Germline CDR1 and CDR2: SGHDN and FVKESK. The CDR3 runs to 15 residues. The CDR3 bases are TGTGCCAGCAGCCCCGAGGGAGTTTACGAGAATGAGCAGTTCTTC. Translation: CASSPEGVYENEQFF.

CDR3 DNA: TGTGCCAGCAGCCCGTCCCCCAATGAGCAGTTCTTC. It codes for CASSPSPNEQFF. The V and J genes are TRBV13 and TRBJ2-1; no clear D. There are 12 residues in the CDR3. Trimming removed 5 bases from V and 6 bases from J, with 8 bases in between. CDR1 PRHDT and CDR2 FYEKMQ come from the germline V gene (reference sequence). The full variable domain, in which reference TRBV13 and TRBJ2-1 provide the parts outside the CDR3, is AAGVIQSPRHLIKEKRETATLKCYPIPRHDTVYWYQQGPGQDPQFLISFYEKMQSDKGSIPDRFSAQQFSDYHSELNMSSLELGDSALYFCASSPSPNEQFFGPGTRLTVL.

This clonotype was found a few times. The chain has TRBV29-1 and TRBJ2-7, with 16 bases matching TRBD2. This CDR3 contains 13 residues. Germline CDR1 SQVTM, CDR2 ANQGSEA. Trimming took 3 bases from V and 7 from J; bases not matched to a gene: 0. CDR3 loop: CSVEGLAGGEQYF. The CDR3 nucleotides read TGCAGCGTTGAGGGACTAGCGGGAGGGGAGCAGTACTTC.

The chain joins TRBV7-2 to TRBJ2-3, with D hard to call. There are 14 residues in the CDR3. V was cut by 0 bases and J by 4 bases, with 8 bases left in between. Germline CDR1 SGHTA, CDR2 FQGNSA. The CDR3 region is CASSLALVSDTQYF. CDR3 nucleotides: TGTGCCAGCAGCTTAGCGCTGGTCTCAGATACGCAGTATTTT. Full variable domain (missing parts from reference TRBV7-2 and TRBJ2-3): GAGVSQSPSNKVTEKGKDVELRCDPISGHTALYWYRQSLGQGLEFLIYFQGNSAPDKSGLPSDRFSAERTGGSVSTLTIQRTQQEDSAVYLCASSLALVSDTQYFGPGTRLTVL.

V and J are TRBV3-1 and TRBJ2-7; D is undetermined. CDR3 length: 16 amino acids. V was shortened by 0 bases and J by 1 base, with 13 bases between the two germline ends. The germline V gene has CDR1 LGHDT and CDR2 YNNKEL (reference sequence). The DNA for the CDR3 is TGTGCCAGCAGCCAAGAAGAAGGTTCGCTATCCTACGAGCAGTACTTC. The encoded protein is CASSQEEGSLSYEQYF.

This chain connects TRBV29-1 to TRBJ2-2, with 7 bases lining up with TRBD2. The V gene end was trimmed by 7 bases and the J gene end by 3 bases; junction bases not matched to a gene: 5. Germline V lookup: CDR1 SQVTM, CDR2 ANQGSEA. The CDR3 contains 13 residues. The CDR3 DNA reads as TGCAGCGGACGGGAGGTGGACACCGGGGAGCTGTTTTTT. It translates to CSGREVDTGELFF.